This T cell receptor (beta chain) appears in the sequencing data of a study of blood T cell repertoires in COVID-19. Study context: In each case, the material was cDNA or gDNA derived from T cells, B-cell-depleted T cells, or PBMCs.

The method was immunoSEQ multiplex PCR; TCRdb's version includes in-frame clones alone and lacks a portion of them. The repertoire includes under 55,000 clones, 90% of them detected once, and roughly 4% sits in the top ten. Germline assignment: CDR1 LNHDA and CDR2 SQIVND (reference sequence). The V gene end was trimmed by 5 bases and the J gene end by 4 bases; junction bases not matched to a gene: 11. The CDR3 length is 15 residues. This clonotype originated in a human donor in a cohort sampled during active COVID-19. This chain connects TRBV19 to TRBJ2-7, with TRBD2 identical over 7 bases. Input material: peripheral blood. The CDR3: CASSRGLDKLYEQYV. The DNA for the CDR3 is TGTGCCAGTAGTCGCGGACTAGACAAGCTTTACGAGCAGTACGTC.